A single sample is the source of the 17 T cell receptor beta chains below, sequenced in a study of blood T cell repertoires in COVID-19. The protocol was immunoSEQ multiplex PCR, while the TCRdb copy is restricted to in-frame clones and leaves out a portion. The top ten hold about 4.1% of the sample, which has about 200,000 clones, approximately 86% seen once. The specimen was PBMCs or T cells enriched from blood (not recorded which). These receptor sequences come from a woman in her 40s with acute COVID-19.

The CDR3 DNA reads as TGTGCCAGCAGCTACGTGGACCCCGGGAAGCAGTTCTTC. Its protein is CASSYVDPGKQFF. The chain has TRBV5-6 and TRBJ2-1; a possible D gene is TRBD2 (5 bases). From germline, CDR1 is SGHDT and CDR2 YYEEEE. The CDR3 extends over 13 amino acids. Trimming left V 3 bases short and J 11 bases short, with 15 bases between.

This chain connects TRBV19 to TRBJ1-6, with D unclear. The CDR3 consists of 14 residues. The germline CDR1 and CDR2 sequences are LNHDA and SQIVND (reference sequence). V was pared by 10 bases and J by 6 bases, with 16 bases between. CDR3 sequence reads: CATRPETPNSPLHF. The CDR3 bases are TGTGCCACCCGCCCCGAGACACCTAATTCACCCCTCCACTTT.

This clone has a handful of counts. The rearrangement links TRBV2 to TRBJ2-5, with 8 bases matching TRBD2. The CDR3 is made up of 15 amino acids. Germline V gene data show CDR1 as SNHLY and CDR2 as FYNNEI. J was trimmed by 6 bases and V by 5 bases; bases with no gene match: 11. CDR3 residues: CASSPETSAIKTQYF. For the CDR3, the DNA is TGTGCCAGCAGTCCCGAGACTAGCGCTATAAAGACCCAGTACTTC.

The rearrangement links TRBV3-1 (or the pseudogene TRBV3-2) to TRBJ1-6; D uncertain. Trimming removed 1 base from V and 5 bases from J, with 9 bases in between. Per germline, CDR1 LGHDT and CDR2 YNNKEL (reference sequence). This CDR3 is built from 15 residues. Here the CDR3 reads CASSQGHLNNSPLHF. The CDR3 DNA is TGTGCCAGCAGCCAAGGCCACCTAAATAATTCACCCCTCCACTTT.

Details on this clone: The same CDR3 also results from other DNA sequences found in this sample. The rearrangement joins TRBV27 to TRBJ2-7, with 11 bases aligning to TRBD2. J was trimmed by 4 bases and V by 5 bases; bases with no gene match: 7. The CDR3 is made up of 15 amino acids. The germline V gene encodes CDR1 MNHEY and CDR2 SMNVEV (reference sequence). The CDR3 sequence is CASSLSLAGGYEQYF. Here the CDR3 DNA reads TGTGCCAGCAGTCTAAGTTTAGCGGGAGGGTACGAGCAGTACTTC.

The gene calls are TRBV6-1 and TRBJ2-7; TRBD1 agrees at 7 bases. J gave up 2 bases and V 2 bases, and 6 bases lay outside the gene matches. Germline V gene data show CDR1 as MNHNS and CDR2 as SASEGT. The CDR3 length is 15 residues. CDR3 in amino acids: CASSEWGTVPYEQYF. In DNA form, the CDR3 reads TGTGCCAGCAGTGAATGGGGGACAGTCCCCTACGAGCAGTACTTC.

The chain couples TRBV11-2 to TRBJ1-3, with unresolved D. V lost 5 bases and J lost 3, with 11 bases in between. The CDR3 spans 14 residues. Germline values: CDR1 SGHAT, CDR2 FQNNGV. The CDR3, as DNA: TGTGCCAGCAGCCCCGCCGGTCTTGGAAACACCATATATTTT. Protein product: CASSPAGLGNTIYF.

The chain links TRBV10-1 to TRBJ2-7; 9 bases are shared with TRBD1. Germline lookup yields CDR1 WNHNN and CDR2 SYGVQD (reference sequence). This CDR3 has 18 residues. The ends lost 2 bases at V and 0 bases at J; junction bases unmatched: 11. The CDR3 loop is CASSEREDRGLSSYEQYF. The CDR3 bases are TGCGCCAGCAGTGAGCGGGAGGACAGGGGCCTTAGCTCCTACGAGCAGTACTTC.

This chain links TRBV7-4 with TRBJ1-4; D is uncertain. Trimming pared 1 base from V and 7 bases from J, leaving 7 bases between. CDR1 is SGHVT, CDR2 SQSDAQ, per germline. This CDR3 is 13 amino acids long. In DNA form, the CDR3 reads TGTGCCAGCAGCTTAGTTGCCAGTGAAAAACTGTTTTTT. Translating gives CASSLVASEKLFF. The full variable domain, its missing parts supplied by reference TRBV7-4 and TRBJ1-4, is GAGVSQSPRYKVAKRGRDVALRCDSISGHVTLYWYRQTLGQGSEVLTYSQSDAQRDKSGRPSGRFSAERPERSVSTLKIQRTEQGDSAVYLCASSLVASEKLFFGSGTQLSVL.

The sample holds one count of this clone. The V and J genes are TRBV4-1 and TRBJ1-1; TRBD1 agrees at 7 bases. After removal of 4 bases from V and 6 bases from J, the junction contained 5 bases not matched to a gene. The CDR3 contains 13 residues. The germline CDR1 and CDR2 sequences are MGHRA and YSYEKL. The CDR3 sequence: CASSRYRGAEAFF. The DNA for the CDR3 is TGCGCCAGCAGCCGCTACAGGGGAGCTGAAGCTTTCTTT.

This rearrangement joins TRBV28 to TRBJ1-2; 7 bases agree with TRBD1. Trimming took 5 bases from V and 3 from J; bases not matched to a gene: 9. This CDR3 is 15 amino acids long. Germline assignment: CDR1 MDHEN and CDR2 SYDVKM. CDR3 sequence reads: CASSPSGGFDYGYTF. The CDR3 DNA reads TGTGCCAGCAGTCCTTCAGGGGGTTTTGACTATGGCTACACCTTC.

V is TRBV28 and J is TRBJ2-7; 9 positions match TRBD1. The CDR3 loop spans 15 amino acids. With V trimmed by 6 bases and J by 0 bases, 6 bases remained unmatched. Per the germline V gene, CDR1 is MDHEN and CDR2 is SYDVKM. Here the CDR3 reads CASRGTGGTSYEQYF. The CDR3 DNA reads TGTGCCAGCAGGGGAACAGGGGGCACCTCCTACGAGCAGTACTTC.

This clone was seen a few times. The DNA of the CDR3 is TGCGCCAGCAGCCATGACATAACCTCTGGGGCCAACGTCCTGACTTTC. Translating gives CASSHDITSGANVLTF. The chain recombines TRBV4-3 with TRBJ2-6; D gene uncertain. CDR3 length: 16 amino acids. Per the germline V gene, CDR1 is LGHNA and CDR2 is YSLEER. The ends were cut back, 3 bases at V and 0 bases at J, with 9 bases in the middle.

The chain employs TRBV5-4 and TRBJ2-5; 9 bases are a match to TRBD1. The CDR3 runs to 14 residues. V shed 2 bases, J shed 4 bases, and the junction held 3 bases outside the gene matches. Germline V lookup: CDR1 SGHNT, CDR2 YYREEE (reference sequence). CDR3 residues: CASSFRGQGETQYF. The CDR3 bases are TGTGCCAGCAGCTTCCGGGGACAGGGAGAGACCCAGTACTTC.

V usage is TRBV5-4 and J usage is TRBJ2-1, with TRBD1 as a possible D gene (6 bases). V was trimmed by 4 bases and J by 8 bases, leaving 13 bases between them. CDR3 length: 13 residues. Germline V gives CDR1 SGHNT, CDR2 YYREEE (reference sequence). This CDR3 reads CASSGQPFYEQFF. The DNA for the CDR3 is TGTGCCAGCAGCGGACAGCCCTTCTATGAGCAGTTCTTC.

CDR3 DNA sequence: TGTGCCAGCAGCTTAAGGGTGGGACAGGGGGCCGATATGGGCTACAATGAGCAGTTCTTC. Protein: CASSLRVGQGADMGYNEQFF. This chain links TRBV7-3 with TRBJ2-1; 12 nucleotides align to TRBD1. CDR1 and CDR2 from the germline V gene are SGHTA and FQGTGA. The CDR3 length is 20 residues. The V segment lost 1 base and the J segment 3 bases; nucleotides outside the gene matches: 13.

The CDR3 nucleotides are TGTGCCAGTAGTAACCTCCAGGGTAGCAATCAGCCCCAGCATTTT. Protein sequence: CASSNLQGSNQPQHF. The V gene is TRBV19, the J gene TRBJ1-5; D possibly corresponds to TRBD1 (5 bases). CDR1 is LNHDA and CDR2 is SQIVND in the germline V gene (reference sequence). The CDR3 consists of 15 residues. V shed 4 bases and J shed 0 bases, with 10 bases lying between them.